This is a list of T cell receptor beta chains from one sample in a study of Graves' ophthalmopathy and Graves' hyperthyroidism. TCRdb reanalysed the multiplex PCR reads using MiXCR and keeps one entry per CDR3 protein. The sample carries more than 550,000 distinct CDR3 sequences, 35% to 45% recorded once. Sequenced: peripheral blood. The receptors here all came from an adult man with Graves' ophthalmopathy. The CDR3 runs from the conserved cysteine through the conserved F or W. A D gene is named only where the DNA matches it firmly. Clone size, where shown, is once, few, many, or a class for clones that have expanded.

DNA: TGTGCCAGCAGCTTAGCTCGGGGCGAAAACACCATATATTTT
CDR3: CASSLARGENTIYF
D: NA
V: TRBV7-9
size: NA
length: 14
J: TRBJ1-3

DNA: TGTGCCAGCAGCTTAAGCGGGGGCTCGTCTAGCTACACCTTC
CDR3: CASSLSGGSSSYTF
D: NA
V: TRBV9
size: NA
length: 14
J: TRBJ1-2

DNA: TGCGCCAGCAGCCCCTACCCCCAAGAGACCCAGTACTTC
CDR3: CASSPYPQETQYF
D: NA
V: TRBV4-1
size: many
length: 13
J: TRBJ2-5

DNA: TGTGCCAGCAGCTTAGGGCGGGAATACACTGAAGCTTTCTTT
CDR3: CASSLGREYTEAFF
D: NA
V: TRBV7-9
size: many
length: 14
J: TRBJ1-1

DNA: TGTGCCAGCAGCGCACAGGGGCTCTATGGCTACACCTTC
CDR3: CASSAQGLYGYTF
D: TRBD1
V: TRBV7-9
size: many
length: 13
J: TRBJ1-2

DNA: TGCGCCAGCAGCTTGGATGCAGGGGAAGGTGAGACCCAGTACTTC
CDR3: CASSLDAGEGETQYF
D: NA
V: TRBV5-1
size: many
length: 15
J: TRBJ2-5

DNA: TGTGCCAGCAGCCCCCGACAGGGGGGCGAAAAACTGTTTTTT
CDR3: CASSPRQGGEKLFF
D: TRBD1
V: TRBV7-9
size: many
length: 14
J: TRBJ1-4

DNA: TGTGCCAGCAGGACGCTGGACAGGGGTATGATCTACGAGCAGTACTTC
CDR3: CASRTLDRGMIYEQYF
D: TRBD1
V: TRBV25-1
size: NA
length: 16
J: TRBJ2-7

DNA: TGCAGTGCTATCGCGGGGAGTGTGGAAAGCAATCAGCCCCAGCATTTT
CDR3: CSAIAGSVESNQPQHF
D: NA
V: TRBV20-1
size: many
length: 16
J: TRBJ1-5

DNA: TGTGCCAGCAGCTCAATACGGGAGGGGGCAAACGTCCTGACTTTC
CDR3: CASSSIREGANVLTF
D: NA
V: TRBV11-2
size: NA
length: 15
J: TRBJ2-6

DNA: TGTGCCAGCAGCTCGCCGGGGGCCCTCCACTTT
CDR3: CASSSPGALHF
D: NA
V: TRBV7-2
size: NA
length: 11
J: TRBJ1-6

DNA: TGTGCCAGCAGCTTCGCAGGGGGAGGCACCGTGGAGCTGTTTTTT
CDR3: CASSFAGGGTVELFF
D: NA
V: TRBV7-2
size: NA
length: 15
J: TRBJ2-2